Listed here is a single T cell receptor (beta chain). V dropped 7 bases and J dropped 7 bases, with 16 bases sitting between them. The CDR3 is 13 residues long. Germline V gene data show CDR1 as MDHEN and CDR2 as SYDVKM. The sample originates from a study of blood T cell repertoires in COVID-19. Study context: The origin of the acute and convalescent COVID-19 samples was the United States, Italy and Spain. The analysed material was cDNA or gDNA that came from T cells, B-cell-depleted T cells, or PBMCs.

As processed by the authors: Reference gene primer amplification gave nucleated cell count estimates. Data came from immunoSEQ multiplex PCR; TCRdb stores just in-frame clones and leaves some out. The DNA gave D and trimming, while V, J and clone size come from that table. The repertoire holds 250,000 to 350,000 clones, with roughly nine tenths as singletons. The sequenced sample was peripheral blood. The gene calls are TRBV28 and TRBJ1-1; perhaps TRBD1 as D (6 bases). The clonotype was recovered from a woman between 50 and 59 years old who had recovered from COVID-19. DNA for the CDR3: TGTGCCAGCACCCTTGCAGGGGTAAGTGAAGCTTTCTTT. Its translation is CASTLAGVSEAFF.